This TCR beta chain originates from a study of regulatory T cells in long-lasting Graves disease. Whole-study context: Duration of antithyroid drug therapy among newly diagnosed Graves' patients was under 3 months.

The sample holds many counts of this clonotype. Its antigen is unidentified. Study-level findings and limits: TRBV28, TRBJ1-2 and TRBJ2-5 emerged as the favored segments in persistent disease. Only a small sample size was used, which may have cut accuracy.

Trimming pared 0 bases from V and 4 bases from J, leaving 8 bases between. The CDR3 has 14 amino acids. Germline V gene lookup returns CDR1 SGHTA and CDR2 FQGTGA. Time point denoted: newly diagnosed GD, antithyroid drugs for less than 3 months. Researchers made the TCR library from RNA that was extracted from PBMCs. Nine milliliters of peripheral blood were taken and placed in EDTA tubes. Libraries of TCR beta came from iRepertoire HTBI primers plus Arm-PCR of CDR3 regions. TCRdb passed the multiplex PCR reads through MiXCR, listing each CDR3 protein once. Of 250,000 or so distinct CDR3 sequences listed, around 21% are singletons.

The sequence came from a female donor with Graves disease. This chain links TRBV7-3 with TRBJ2-3, with D hard to call. This specimen consisted of peripheral blood mononuclear cells (PBMCs), obtained at new diagnosis, from a patient treated with antithyroid drugs. CDR3 nucleotides: TGTGCCAGCAGCTTAACGTGGGCCTCAGATACGCAGTATTTT. Amino acids: CASSLTWASDTQYF.